The rows below give T cell receptor beta chains drawn from one sample of a study of graft-versus-host responses after intestinal transplantation. Libraries were prepared by immunoSEQ multiplex PCR; TCRdb keeps only in-frame clonotypes and omits some of them. The sample includes some 110,000 clones, more than 75% of them seen just once. Which antigens these TCRs recognize remains unknown. Sample: unstimulated CD4+ T cells sorted from spleen or lymph node cells, taken before intestinal transplant. These receptors all come from a human donor who received an intestinal transplant. CDR3s include the opening cysteine and the closing phenylalanine or tryptophan. A D gene is named only where the DNA matches it firmly. A clone size is listed for some rows: how often the clone was seen (once, few, many), or a class if it is expanded.

d_call,j_call,v_call,clone_size,cdr3_aa,cdr3_nt
.,TRBJ1-6,TRBV2,.,CASSELGFRSASPLHF,TGTGCCAGCAGCGAATTGGGGTTCCGGTCGGCCTCACCCCTCCACTTT
TRBD1,TRBJ1-2,TRBV7-2,.,CASSLIRQGPGGYTF,TGTGCCAGCAGCCTGATCCGACAGGGGCCGGGTGGCTACACCTTC
TRBD1,TRBJ1-1,TRBV5-8,few,CATSRQGRAEAFF,TGTGCCACCAGCCGACAGGGACGCGCTGAAGCTTTCTTT
.,TRBJ2-7,TRBV7-9,.,CASSLEGGRTYEQYF,TGTGCCAGCAGCTTAGAAGGGGGTCGGACCTACGAGCAGTACTTC
.,TRBJ2-6,TRBV11-2,.,CASSYRSGANVLTF,TGTGCCAGCAGCTACAGGTCTGGGGCCAACGTCCTGACTTTC
.,TRBJ1-1,TRBV6-5,.,CASSYEPGSGTEAFF,TGTGCCAGCAGTTACGAGCCGGGGAGTGGCACTGAAGCTTTCTTT
.,TRBJ1-2,TRBV2,once,CASSPSYLNYGYTF,TGTGCCAGCAGTCCAAGCTATCTTAACTATGGCTACACCTTC
.,TRBJ1-6,TRBV27,.,CASSRLGLQSPLHF,TGTGCCAGCAGTCGCCTGGGTCTTCAATCACCCCTCCACTTT
.,TRBJ2-1,TRBV7-9,.,CASSYNEQFF,TGTGCCAGCAGCTACAATGAGCAGTTCTTC
.,TRBJ2-1,TRBV21-1,.,CASSGHSGRISYNEQFF,TGTGCCAGCAGCGGACATAGCGGGAGGATATCCTACAATGAGCAGTTCTTC
.,TRBJ2-7,TRBV27,.,CASSLGISQTYEQYF,TGTGCCAGCAGTTTGGGTATATCTCAAACCTACGAGCAGTACTTC